The entry below describes one T cell receptor beta chain. Its antigen is currently unknown. This entry belongs to a study of identical twins. Study observations and caveats: Cord blood beta clonotypes that were abundant carried fewer insertions, and memory repertoires showed no such trend.

TCRdb analysed the 5' RACE reads with MiXCR anew, one entry per CDR3 protein. The sample carries 690,000 or so distinct CDR3 sequences, approximately 9% recorded once. Trimming at V came to 4 bases and at J to 3 bases, leaving 10 bases not matched to a gene. CDR3 size: 16 residues. From germline, CDR1 is MNHNS and CDR2 SASEGT. Each donor was a healthy Caucasian. This sample also belongs to another study, concerning yellow fever vaccine responses in identical twins.

V is TRBV6-1 and J is TRBJ1-1; 8 nucleotides align to TRBD1. This receptor was identified in a woman under 30 in good health. Material for sequencing was PBMCs. The CDR3 loop is CASSGQGAMGDTEAFF. As DNA, the CDR3 is TGTGCCAGCAGTGGCCAGGGGGCGATGGGGGACACTGAAGCTTTCTTT.